This TCR beta chain was found in a study of blood T cell repertoires in COVID-19. Study as a whole: Researchers got acute and convalescent COVID-19 samples from the United States, Italy and Spain.

This CDR3 region has 15 residues. The germline gives CDR1 MNHEY, CDR2 SVGAGI. The V and J ends lost 0 bases and 7 bases, in that order; junction bases with no gene match: 8. Some clones are missing from TCRdb's copy, which holds only in-frame ones; the method was immunoSEQ multiplex PCR. The repertoire holds more than 300,000 clones, 70% to 90% seen once, with around 6% in the top ten. Sequencing used PBMCs or T cells enriched from blood (not recorded which). The clonotype comes from a woman younger than 45 who had recovered from COVID-19. This chain joins TRBV6-5 and TRBJ1-1; 7 positions match TRBD1. Here the CDR3 reads CASSYSPRDRGEAFF. CDR3 in DNA: TGTGCCAGCAGTTACTCTCCCCGGGACAGAGGTGAAGCTTTCTTT.